Described below is a single TCR beta chain sequence and its context. Its antigen is undetermined. This entry comes from a study of graft-versus-host responses after intestinal transplantation. Only in-frame clones appear in the TCRdb table, and some are missing; sequencing was by immunoSEQ multiplex PCR. The sample has approximately 89,000 clones, approximately 92% seen once. The specimen was unstimulated CD8+ T cells sorted from spleen or lymph node cells, collected before transplant. This TCR was sampled from a human donor who was the organ donor for an intestinal transplant.

The CDR3 nucleotides read TGTGCCAGCAGTCCCCTCCGACAGGGAGTAGAAAAACTGTTTTTT. Amino acids: CASSPLRQGVEKLFF. The V and J genes are TRBV6-5 and TRBJ1-4; 7 nucleotides agree with TRBD1. The trim removed 5 bases at V and 8 bases at J, leaving 11 bases unmatched. Germline lookup yields CDR1 MNHEY and CDR2 SVGAGI. This CDR3 region has 15 residues.